The subject of this entry is one T cell receptor beta chain. This clonotype was seen a handful of times. The clone's antigen remains unknown. One base away there is no much larger clone; base qualities are not given. The sample's treatment or condition label, decoded: allogeneic hematopoietic cell transplantation with graft depleted of TCRalphabeta T cells and CD19 B cells. The children who served as transplant recipients had been given grafts of TCRalphabeta/CD19-depleted allogeneic hematopoietic cells. This record belongs to a study of T-cell reconstitution after alpha-beta-depleted transplantation in children (TCRdb year 2016). Background for the entire study: Using TCR repertoire profiling, the study followed T-cell immune reconstitution in a quantitative way in children after TCRalphabeta/CD19-depleted allogeneic hematopoietic cell transplantation. Study-wide conclusions, independent of this receptor: Apparently early alphabetaT-cell count recovery about two months after transplant reportedly relied on only several hundred rapidly expanded clones derived from non-depleted graft cells. Over subsequent months, a decline in hyperexpanded clone frequencies was noted, and after one year, T-cell counts and TCRbeta diversity were mostly ascribed to newly produced T cells. The high TCRbeta diversity at day 60 in some patients was ascribed to recipient T cells and intrathymic progenitors that had survived conditioning.

From cysteine to phenylalanine, the CDR3 is 15 amino acids long. Only the CDR3 region is kept as DNA, spanning 45 bases read in frame from base 1. Relative to germline, V is 7 bases shorter and J is 2 bases shorter, with 20 bases between their ends. Per the germline V gene, SQVTM is the CDR1 and ANQGSEA is the CDR2. Library construction relied on PCR. The sequencing machine was an Illumina HiSeq 2500. TCR libraries were prepared with molecular barcoding, using unique molecular identifiers to normalize TCRbeta repertoire quantification. The raw public reads went through TCRdb reprocessing: fastp at Q25, MiXCR clone calling, in-frame beta chains kept. Identical CDR3 protein sequences are pooled into one entry, listed with their most common genes and DNA. This sample holds more than 200,000 distinct CDR3 sequences; around 25% were observed only once. The top ten constitute around 2.5% of the sample.

This TCR was sampled from a girl aged 2 to 9 with Fanconi anemia, due to receive a stem cell transplant. This chain is built from TRBV29-1 and TRBJ2-5; the D gene identity is not certain. The starting material was PBMCs, obtained before TCRalphabeta/CD19-depleted stem cell transplant. The DNA is TGCAGCGCGCCGCCCACAGAGGTCGATCAAGAGACCCAGTACTTC. This translates into CSAPPTEVDQETQYF.